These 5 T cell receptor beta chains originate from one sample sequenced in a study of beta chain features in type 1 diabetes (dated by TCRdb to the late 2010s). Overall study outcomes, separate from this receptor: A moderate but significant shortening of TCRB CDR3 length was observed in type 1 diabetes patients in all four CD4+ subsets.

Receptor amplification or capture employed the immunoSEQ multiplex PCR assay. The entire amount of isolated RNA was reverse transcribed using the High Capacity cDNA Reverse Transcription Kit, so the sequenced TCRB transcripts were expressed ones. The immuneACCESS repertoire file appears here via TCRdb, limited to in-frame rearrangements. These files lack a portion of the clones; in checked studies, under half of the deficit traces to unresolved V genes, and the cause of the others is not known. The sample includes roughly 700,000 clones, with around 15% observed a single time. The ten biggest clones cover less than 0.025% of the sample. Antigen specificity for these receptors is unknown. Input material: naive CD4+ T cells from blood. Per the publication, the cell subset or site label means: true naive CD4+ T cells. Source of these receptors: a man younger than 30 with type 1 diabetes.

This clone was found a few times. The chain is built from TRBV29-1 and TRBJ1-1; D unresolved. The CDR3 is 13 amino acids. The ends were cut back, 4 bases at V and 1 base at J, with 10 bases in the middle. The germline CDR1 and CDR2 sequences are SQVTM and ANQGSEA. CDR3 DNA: TGCAGCGTTGCGATCGAAGGGAACACTGAAGCTTTCTTT. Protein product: CSVAIEGNTEAFF.

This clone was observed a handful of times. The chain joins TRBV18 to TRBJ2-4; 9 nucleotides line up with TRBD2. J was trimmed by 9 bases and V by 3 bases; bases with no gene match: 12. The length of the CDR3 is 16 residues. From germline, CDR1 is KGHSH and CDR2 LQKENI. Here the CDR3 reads CASSPIGLARLRIQYF. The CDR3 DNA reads TGTGCCAGCTCACCGATCGGACTAGCGCGCTTACGCATTCAGTACTTC.

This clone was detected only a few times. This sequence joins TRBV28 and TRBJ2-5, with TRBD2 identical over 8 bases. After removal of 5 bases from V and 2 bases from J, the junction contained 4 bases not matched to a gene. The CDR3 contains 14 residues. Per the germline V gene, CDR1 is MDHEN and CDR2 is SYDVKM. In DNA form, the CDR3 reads TGTGCCAGCAGTAGTACGGGGGGGCAAGAGACCCAGTACTTC. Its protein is CASSSTGGQETQYF.

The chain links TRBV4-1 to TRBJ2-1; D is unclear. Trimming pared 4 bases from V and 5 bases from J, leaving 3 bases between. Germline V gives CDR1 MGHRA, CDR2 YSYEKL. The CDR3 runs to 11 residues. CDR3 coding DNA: TGCGCCAGCAGCCGGAACAATGAGCAGTTCTTC. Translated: CASSRNNEQFF.

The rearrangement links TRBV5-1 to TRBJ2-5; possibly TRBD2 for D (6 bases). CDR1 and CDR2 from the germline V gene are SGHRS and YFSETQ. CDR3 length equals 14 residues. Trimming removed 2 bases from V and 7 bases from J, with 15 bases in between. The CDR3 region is CASSFAELGGTQYF. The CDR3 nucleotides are TGCGCCAGCAGCTTTGCCGAACTCGGGGGGACCCAGTACTTC.